Listed here are 24 T cell receptor beta chains from one sample, sequenced in a study of technical replicates of blood from several donors. Some clones are missing from TCRdb's copy, which holds only in-frame ones; the method was immunoSEQ multiplex PCR. The sample lists approximately 81,000 clones; approximately 80% were seen once. The sequenced sample consisted of PBMCs. Receptors were obtained from a human donor in good health. Some clones in this sample may be carry-over from other donors' samples.

The chain recombines TRBV11-1 with TRBJ1-3; possibly TRBD1 for D (5 bases). Per the germline V gene, CDR1 is SGHAT and CDR2 is FQDESV (reference sequence). Trimming removed 4 bases from V and 3 bases from J, with 19 bases in between. The CDR3 is made up of 17 amino acids. CDR3 nucleotide sequence: TGTGCCAGCAGCTCTCCCGACAAGGGGAGGTTTGGAAACACCATATATTTT. Encoded protein: CASSSPDKGRFGNTIYF.

The chain joins TRBV9 to TRBJ2-7; 9 bases match TRBD1. Germline assignment: CDR1 SGDLS and CDR2 YYNGEE. CDR3 length equals 15 residues. Trimming cost V 0 bases and J 1 base; bases outside gene matches: 2. The CDR3 DNA reads as TGTGCCAGCAGCGTAGAGGGGACAGGGTCCTACGAGCAGTACTTC. Protein product: CASSVEGTGSYEQYF.

This clone was observed a handful of times. This rearrangement joins TRBV30 to TRBJ1-1, with 9 bases identical to TRBD1. With V trimmed by 2 bases and J by 5 bases, 6 bases remained unmatched. The germline V gene encodes CDR1 GTSNPN and CDR2 SVGIG (reference sequence). There are 14 residues in the CDR3. The CDR3, as DNA: TGTGCCTGGAGTCACGACAGGGGGAGGACTGAAGCTTTCTTT. This codes for CAWSHDRGRTEAFF.

The chain carries TRBV7-2 and TRBJ1-2, with D unresolved. Germline values: CDR1 SGHTA, CDR2 FQGNSA. The V end lost 5 bases, the J end lost 2 bases, and 12 bases lay between the germline ends. CDR3 size: 14 residues. CDR3 region: CASSPVAGNYGYTF. The CDR3 DNA is TGTGCCAGCAGCCCCGTGGCGGGGAACTATGGCTACACCTTC.

The chain has TRBV5-5 and TRBJ1-4, with 7 nucleotides matching TRBD1. Germline V gene sequence: CDR1 SGHKS, CDR2 YYEKEE (reference sequence). Trimming at V came to 0 bases and at J to 8 bases, leaving 4 bases not matched to a gene. This CDR3 is 14 amino acids long. The CDR3 nucleotides are TGTGCCAGCAGCTTGGGACAGGGCCGGGAAAAACTGTTTTTT. Translating it yields CASSLGQGREKLFF.

This chain links TRBV5-4 with TRBJ1-2, with 9 bases aligning to TRBD1. The CDR3 has 14 amino acids. Trimming took 4 bases from V and 8 from J; bases not matched to a gene: 9. The germline V gene has CDR1 SGHNT and CDR2 YYREEE (reference sequence). In DNA form, the CDR3 reads TGTGCCAGCAGCCCAAGGACAGGGGTGAGCGGCTACACCTTC. This translates into CASSPRTGVSGYTF.

This sequence joins TRBV6-6 and TRBJ2-3; TRBD2 is a possible D gene (5 bases). Trimming took off 6 bases at V and 4 bases at J, with 14 bases between the two ends. Germline V lookup: CDR1 MNHNY, CDR2 SVGAGI (reference sequence). This CDR3 is built from 14 residues. CDR3 nucleotides: TGTGCCAGCAGCCGCACTAGGACGGCAGATACGCAGTATTTT. Its protein product is CASSRTRTADTQYF.

This clone was counted once. The chain recombines TRBV5-1 with TRBJ2-7, with TRBD1 matching 9 bases. The CDR3 length is 13 residues. The germline V gene encodes CDR1 SGHRS and CDR2 YFSETQ. The trim removed 8 bases at V and 2 bases at J, leaving 5 bases unmatched. The CDR3 spells CASRGDRAYEQYF. The CDR3 DNA reads as TGCGCCAGTCGAGGGGACAGGGCCTACGAGCAGTACTTC.

V usage is TRBV5-1 and J usage is TRBJ2-1; 11 nucleotides agree with TRBD1. The V gene's germline CDR1 is SGHRS and CDR2 YFSETQ. The CDR3 consists of 14 residues. Losses at the gene ends were 7 bases for V and 5 bases for J; bases not matched to a gene: 5. CDR3 amino acids: CASGTDRGHNEQFF. In nucleotides, the CDR3 is TGCGCCAGCGGAACGGACAGGGGGCACAATGAGCAGTTCTTC.

This clone was detected a few times. The rearrangement links TRBV6-5 to TRBJ1-3; D gene unclear. Looked up from germline, CDR1 is MNHEY and CDR2 is SVGAGI. This CDR3 is 14 amino acids long. Trimming shortened V by 2 bases and J by 4 bases, and 9 bases separated the two germline ends. The CDR3 is CASSYGLRGNTIYF. The DNA of the CDR3 is TGTGCCAGCAGTTACGGACTGCGGGGAAACACCATATATTTT.

The CDR3 sequence: CANYRGEGTFGYTF. In nucleotides, the CDR3 is TGTGCCAACTACAGGGGCGAAGGAACGTTTGGCTACACCTTC. The chain has TRBV6-1 and TRBJ1-2, with 7 bases that match TRBD1. The CDR3 totals 14 residues. The J segment lost 7 bases and the V segment lost 10 bases, leaving 15 bases of the junction unmatched. The germline V gene has CDR1 MNHNS and CDR2 SASEGT.

The rearrangement uses TRBV27 and TRBJ2-7; D unresolved. This CDR3 has 14 residues. The ends were cut back, 7 bases at V and 6 bases at J, with 19 bases in the middle. In germline, CDR1 is MNHEY, CDR2 SMNVEV (reference sequence). CDR3: CASIFLESGGEQYF. CDR3 coding DNA: TGTGCCAGCATCTTTTTAGAGTCCGGTGGCGAGCAGTACTTC.

The chain joins TRBV21-1 to TRBJ2-3; TRBD1 is taken as the D call from the table, unchecked against the DNA. TRBV21-1 has pseudogene status. The CDR3 has 16 amino acids. DNA of the CDR3: TGTGCCAGCAGCAAAGCATGTGGCCATTTCCCAGATACGCAGTATTTT. Encoded protein: CASSKACGHFPDTQYF.

This chain joins TRBV12-5 and TRBJ2-1, with TRBD2 identical over 14 bases. This CDR3 is built from 17 residues. The J segment lost 7 bases and the V segment lost 7 bases, leaving 12 bases of the junction unmatched. Germline-derived CDR1 and CDR2 are LGHNT and FRNRAP. The CDR3 region is CASAVGGLAGVGNEQFF. The CDR3 DNA follows: TGTGCTAGTGCCGTGGGGGGACTAGCGGGAGTGGGAAATGAGCAGTTCTTC.

The chain employs TRBV11-2 and TRBJ2-3, with 7 bases fitting TRBD2. Germline-derived CDR1 and CDR2 are SGHAT and FQNNGV. This CDR3 has 15 residues. V shed 7 bases and J 4 bases; nucleotides not matched to a gene: 11. The CDR3 protein is CASTEDGLAADTQYF. The CDR3 DNA reads TGTGCCAGCACCGAAGATGGCCTAGCGGCAGATACGCAGTATTTT.

In its sample, this clone was seen once. The CDR3 region has the DNA TGTGCCAGCAGCCAGGGACTAGCGGGAGGGTCCAATGAGCAGTTCTTC. It encodes CASSQGLAGGSNEQFF. The rearrangement links TRBV4-2 to TRBJ2-1, with 16 bases fitting TRBD2. Germline V gives CDR1 LGHNA, CDR2 YNFKEQ. This CDR3 is built from 16 residues. After removal of 3 bases from V and 6 bases from J, the junction contained 2 bases not matched to a gene.

The V call is TRBV7-9, the J call TRBJ2-2; tentatively, D is TRBD1 (6 bases). Germline V CDR1 and CDR2: SEHNR, FQNEAQ (reference sequence). Trimming pared 4 bases from V and 8 bases from J, leaving 8 bases between. The CDR3 covers 12 residues. Here the CDR3 reads CASSSRGGELFF. The CDR3 nucleotides read TGTGCCAGCAGCTCGAGGGGGGGGGAGCTGTTTTTT.

The rearrangement joins TRBV10-1 to TRBJ1-2, with 9 bases lining up with TRBD1. V shed 5 bases and J 2 bases; nucleotides not matched to a gene: 3. The CDR3 contains 14 residues. CDR1 is WNHNN and CDR2 is SYGVQD in the germline V gene (reference sequence). For the CDR3, the DNA is TGCGCCAGCAGTCGGGACAGGGAGAACTATGGCTACACCTTC. The encoded protein is CASSRDRENYGYTF.

V is TRBV29-1 and J is TRBJ2-5; 8 bases are a match to TRBD1. V lost 2 bases and J lost 5; bases outside the gene matches: 4. The CDR3 extends over 13 amino acids. The germline V gene has CDR1 SQVTM and CDR2 ANQGSEA. CDR3 region: CSVELAGGETQYF. CDR3 sequence (DNA): TGCAGCGTTGAATTGGCAGGGGGCGAGACCCAGTACTTC.

The genes are TRBV7-9 and TRBJ1-1; 9 nucleotides match TRBD1. In germline, CDR1 is SEHNR, CDR2 FQNEAQ (reference sequence). The V gene end was trimmed by 10 bases and the J gene end by 4 bases; junction bases not matched to a gene: 4. The CDR3 spans 12 residues. CDR3 in amino acids: CAIGQGSTEAFF. The CDR3 DNA reads as TGTGCCATCGGACAGGGGAGCACTGAAGCTTTCTTT.

The CDR3 nucleotides are TGCGCCAGCAGCCAGGAAAACAGGGGGAATCAGCCCCAGCATTTT. Translation gives CASSQENRGNQPQHF. V gene TRBV4-1 combines with J gene TRBJ1-5; 8 positions match TRBD1. Germline V CDR1 and CDR2: MGHRA, YSYEKL. CDR3 length: 15 amino acids. V trimming: 3 bases; J trimming: 4 bases; junction bases outside the gene matches: 5.

The rearrangement links TRBV27 to TRBJ2-5; possibly TRBD2 for D (5 bases). Germline V gene sequence: CDR1 MNHEY, CDR2 SMNVEV (reference sequence). CDR3 length: 16 amino acids. V lost 7 bases and J lost 4, with 22 bases in between. The CDR3 loop is CASTAKLTSAGETQYF. CDR3 nucleotide sequence: TGTGCCAGCACCGCGAAATTAACTAGTGCGGGAGAGACCCAGTACTTC.

The chain has TRBV4-2 and TRBJ1-1; possible D gene TRBD1, 5 bases. Germline lookup yields CDR1 LGHNA and CDR2 YNFKEQ. V was shortened by 4 bases and J by 3 bases, with 15 bases between the two germline ends. The CDR3 covers 15 residues. This CDR3 is CASSRGPTGDTEAFF. The CDR3, as DNA: TGTGCCAGCAGCCGCGGGCCGACGGGGGACACTGAAGCTTTCTTT.

V usage is TRBV12-5 and J usage is TRBJ2-1; 13 positions agree with TRBD2. The germline V gene has CDR1 LGHNT and CDR2 FRNRAP. V lost 0 bases and J lost 4; bases outside the gene matches: 9. The CDR3 covers 19 residues. The CDR3 DNA reads TGTGCTAGTGGTTTGGTAATACTAGCGGGAGGGCTGGCTTACAATGAGCAGTTCTTC. This sequence encodes CASGLVILAGGLAYNEQFF.